The clone carrying this TCR beta chain occurred a few times. V lost 7 bases, J lost 7 bases, and 17 bases lay in between. CDR3 length: 14 amino acids. The record originates from a study of naive and memory T cell subsets. Amplification of ligated cDNA took four PCR rounds with SP2 and nested alpha and beta constant primers. Each CDR3 protein is one row after TCRdb ran MiXCR on the 5' RACE reads. The sample includes tens of thousands of distinct CDR3 sequences, roughly 7% of them seen just once. A UMI-containing oligonucleotide was joined by 3' ligation to the TCR cDNA template. J is TRBJ2-1 and V is TRBV12-3 or TRBV12-4; no reliable D call. This receptor was taken from a male donor in good health. The CDR3 nucleotides are TGTGCCAGCACCCTCCCGGCTCAAGAAAATGAGCAGTTCTTC. It specifies CASTLPAQENEQFF.